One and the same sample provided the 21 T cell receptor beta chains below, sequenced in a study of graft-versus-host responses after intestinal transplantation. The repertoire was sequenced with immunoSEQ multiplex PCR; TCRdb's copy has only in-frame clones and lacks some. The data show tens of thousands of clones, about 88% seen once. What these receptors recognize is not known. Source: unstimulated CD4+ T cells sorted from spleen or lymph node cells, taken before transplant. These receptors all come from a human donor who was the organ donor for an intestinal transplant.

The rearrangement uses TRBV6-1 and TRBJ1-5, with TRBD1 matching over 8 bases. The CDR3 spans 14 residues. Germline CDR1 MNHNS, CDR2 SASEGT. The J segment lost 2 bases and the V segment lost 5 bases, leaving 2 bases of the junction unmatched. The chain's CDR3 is CASSLGQGNQPQHF. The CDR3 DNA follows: TGTGCCAGCAGTTTGGGACAGGGCAATCAGCCCCAGCATTTT.

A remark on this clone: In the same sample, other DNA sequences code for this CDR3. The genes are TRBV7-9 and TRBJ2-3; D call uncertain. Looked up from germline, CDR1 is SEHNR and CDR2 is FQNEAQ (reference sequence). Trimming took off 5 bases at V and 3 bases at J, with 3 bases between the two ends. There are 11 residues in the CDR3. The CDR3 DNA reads TGTGCCAGCAGCGTAACAGATACGCAGTATTTT. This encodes CASSVTDTQYF.

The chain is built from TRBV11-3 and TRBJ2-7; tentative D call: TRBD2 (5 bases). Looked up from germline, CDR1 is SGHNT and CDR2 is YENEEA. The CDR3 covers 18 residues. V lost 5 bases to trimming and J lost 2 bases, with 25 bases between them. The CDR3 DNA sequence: TGTGCCAGCAGCACTAACCACATCGCTAGCAGTTGGGCCTACGAGCAGTACTTC. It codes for CASSTNHIASSWAYEQYF.

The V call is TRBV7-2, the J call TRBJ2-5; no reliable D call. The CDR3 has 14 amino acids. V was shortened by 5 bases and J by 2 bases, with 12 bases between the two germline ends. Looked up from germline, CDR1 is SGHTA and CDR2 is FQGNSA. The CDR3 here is CASSQAVFQETQYF. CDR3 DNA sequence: TGTGCCAGCAGCCAGGCGGTCTTTCAAGAGACCCAGTACTTC. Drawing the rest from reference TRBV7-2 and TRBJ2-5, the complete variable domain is GAGVSQSPSNKVTEKGKDVELRCDPISGHTALYWYRQSLGQGLEFLIYFQGNSAPDKSGLPSDRFSAERTGGSVSTLTIQRTQQEDSAVYLCASSQAVFQETQYFGPGTRLLVL.

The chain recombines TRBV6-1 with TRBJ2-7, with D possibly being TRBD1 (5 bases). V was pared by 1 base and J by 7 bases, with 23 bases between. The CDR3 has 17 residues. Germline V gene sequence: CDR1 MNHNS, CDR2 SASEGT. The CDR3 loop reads CASSEVVGLGVLGEQYF. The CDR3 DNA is TGTGCCAGCAGTGAAGTAGTCGGGTTAGGGGTTTTGGGGGAGCAGTACTTC.

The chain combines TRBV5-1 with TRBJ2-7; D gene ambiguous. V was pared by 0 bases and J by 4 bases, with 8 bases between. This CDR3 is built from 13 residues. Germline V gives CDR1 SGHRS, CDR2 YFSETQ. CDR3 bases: TGCGCCAGCAGCTTGGACGTGTATTACGAGCAGTACTTC. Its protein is CASSLDVYYEQYF.

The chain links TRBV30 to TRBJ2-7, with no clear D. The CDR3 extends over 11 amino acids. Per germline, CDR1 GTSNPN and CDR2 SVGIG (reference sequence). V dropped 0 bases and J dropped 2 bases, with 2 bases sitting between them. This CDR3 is CAWSVTYEQYF. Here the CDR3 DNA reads TGTGCCTGGAGTGTCACCTACGAGCAGTACTTC.

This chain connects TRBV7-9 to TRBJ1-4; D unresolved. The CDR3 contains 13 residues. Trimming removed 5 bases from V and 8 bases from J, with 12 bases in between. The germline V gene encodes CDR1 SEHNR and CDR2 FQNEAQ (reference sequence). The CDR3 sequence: CASSATGWEKLFF. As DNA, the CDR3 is TGTGCCAGCAGCGCCACTGGTTGGGAAAAACTGTTTTTT.

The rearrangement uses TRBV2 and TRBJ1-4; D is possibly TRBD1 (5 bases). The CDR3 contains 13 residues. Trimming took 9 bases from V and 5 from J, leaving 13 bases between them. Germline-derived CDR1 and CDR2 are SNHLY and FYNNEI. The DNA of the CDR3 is TGTGCCAGACGACAGAGCTCCAATGAAAAACTGTTTTTT. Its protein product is CARRQSSNEKLFF.

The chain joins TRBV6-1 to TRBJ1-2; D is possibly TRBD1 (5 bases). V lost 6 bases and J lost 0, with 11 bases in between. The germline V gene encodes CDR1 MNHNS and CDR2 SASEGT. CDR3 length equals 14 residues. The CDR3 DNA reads TGTGCCAGCAGGGTGGGGACTACTAACTATGGCTACACCTTC. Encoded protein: CASRVGTTNYGYTF.

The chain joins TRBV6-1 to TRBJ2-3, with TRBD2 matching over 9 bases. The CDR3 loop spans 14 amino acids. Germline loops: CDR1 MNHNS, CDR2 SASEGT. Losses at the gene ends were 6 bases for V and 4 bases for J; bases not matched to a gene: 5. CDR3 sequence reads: CASSLGLAADTQYF. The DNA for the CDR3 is TGTGCCAGCAGCCTGGGACTAGCCGCAGATACGCAGTATTTT.

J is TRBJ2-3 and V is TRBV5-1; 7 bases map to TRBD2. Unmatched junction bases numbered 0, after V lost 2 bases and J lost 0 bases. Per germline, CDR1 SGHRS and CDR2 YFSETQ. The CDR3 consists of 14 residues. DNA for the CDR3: TGCGCCAGCAGCTTTAGCGGGAGCACAGATACGCAGTATTTT. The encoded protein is CASSFSGSTDTQYF.

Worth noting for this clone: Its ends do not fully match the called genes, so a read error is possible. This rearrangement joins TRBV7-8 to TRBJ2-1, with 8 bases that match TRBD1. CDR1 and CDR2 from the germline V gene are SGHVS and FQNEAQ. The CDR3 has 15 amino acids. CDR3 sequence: CASTLQGGNYNEQFF. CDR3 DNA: TGTGCCAGCACCTTACAGGGGGGCAACTACAATGAGCAGTTCTTC.

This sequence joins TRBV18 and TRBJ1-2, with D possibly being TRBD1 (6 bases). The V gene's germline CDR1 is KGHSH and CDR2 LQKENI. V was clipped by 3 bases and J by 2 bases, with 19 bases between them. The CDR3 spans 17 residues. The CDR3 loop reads CASSPLWFSGANYGYTF. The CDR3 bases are TGTGCCAGCTCACCGCTATGGTTTTCAGGGGCGAACTATGGCTACACCTTC. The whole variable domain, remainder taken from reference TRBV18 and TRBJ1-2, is NAGVMQNPRHLVRRRGQEARLRCSPMKGHSHVYWYRQLPEEGLKFMVYLQKENIIDESGMPKERFSAEFPKEGPSILRIQQVVRGDSAAYFCASSPLWFSGANYGYTFGSGTRLTVV.

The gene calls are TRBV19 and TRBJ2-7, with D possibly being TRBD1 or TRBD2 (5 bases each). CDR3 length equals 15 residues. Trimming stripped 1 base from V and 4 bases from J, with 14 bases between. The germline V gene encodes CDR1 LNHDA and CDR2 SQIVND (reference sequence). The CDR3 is CASSIVVGELYEQYF. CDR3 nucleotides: TGTGCCAGTAGTATAGTAGTAGGGGAGCTTTACGAGCAGTACTTC. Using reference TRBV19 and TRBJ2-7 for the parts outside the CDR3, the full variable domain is DGGITQSPKYLFRKEGQNVTLSCEQNLNHDAMYWYRQDPGQGLRLIYYSQIVNDFQKGDIAEGYSVSREKKESFPLTVTSAQKNPTAFYLCASSIVVGELYEQYFGPGTRLTVT.

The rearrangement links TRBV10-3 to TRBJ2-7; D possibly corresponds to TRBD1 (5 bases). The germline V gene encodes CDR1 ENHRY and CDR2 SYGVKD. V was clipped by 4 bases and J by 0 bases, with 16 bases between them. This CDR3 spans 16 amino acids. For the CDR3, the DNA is TGTGCCATCAGTGGGGTAGTAGGGCAGGGCTCCTACGAGCAGTACTTC. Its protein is CAISGVVGQGSYEQYF.

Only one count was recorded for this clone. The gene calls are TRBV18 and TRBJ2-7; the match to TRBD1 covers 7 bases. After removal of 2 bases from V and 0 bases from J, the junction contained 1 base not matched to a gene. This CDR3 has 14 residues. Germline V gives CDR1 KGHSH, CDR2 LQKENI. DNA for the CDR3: TGTGCCAGCTCACCAAGGACAGGCTCCTACGAGCAGTACTTC. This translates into CASSPRTGSYEQYF.

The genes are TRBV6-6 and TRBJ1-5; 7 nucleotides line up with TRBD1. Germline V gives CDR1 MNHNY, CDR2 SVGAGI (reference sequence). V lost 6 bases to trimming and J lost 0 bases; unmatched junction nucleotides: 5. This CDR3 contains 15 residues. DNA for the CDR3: TGTGCCAGCAGGCGAACAGGGGATAGCAATCAGCCCCAGCATTTT. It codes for CASRRTGDSNQPQHF.

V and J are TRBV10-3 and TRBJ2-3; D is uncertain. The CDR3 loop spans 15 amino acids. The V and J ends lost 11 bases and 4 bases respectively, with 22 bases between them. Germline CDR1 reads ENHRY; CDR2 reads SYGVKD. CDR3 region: CAAAGVADHADTQYF. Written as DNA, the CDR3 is TGTGCCGCCGCTGGTGTCGCGGACCATGCAGATACGCAGTATTTT.

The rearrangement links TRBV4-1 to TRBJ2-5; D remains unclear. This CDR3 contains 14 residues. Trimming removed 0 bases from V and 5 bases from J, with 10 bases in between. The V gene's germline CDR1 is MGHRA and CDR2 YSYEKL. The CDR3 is CASSQEVTAETQYF. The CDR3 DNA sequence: TGCGCCAGCAGCCAAGAGGTCACGGCGGAGACCCAGTACTTC.

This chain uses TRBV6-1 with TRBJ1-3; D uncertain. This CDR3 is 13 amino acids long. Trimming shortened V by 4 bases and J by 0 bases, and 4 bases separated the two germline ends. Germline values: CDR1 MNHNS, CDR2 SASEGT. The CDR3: CASSASSGNTIYF. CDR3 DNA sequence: TGTGCCAGCAGTGCCAGCTCTGGAAACACCATATATTTT.